These 27 T cell receptor beta chains share one sample of origin, sequenced in a study of cytomegalovirus exposure and HLA in healthy donors. Assay used: immunoSEQ multiplex PCR; TCRdb lists only in-frame clones, some missing. The table includes some 80,000 clones, 90% to 97% detected once. The sample taken for sequencing was PBMCs. The receptor set was obtained from a man younger than 30 in good health and CMV-seropositive.

The chain uses TRBV7-9 and TRBJ2-5, with TRBD1 matching 9 bases. CDR3 length equals 17 residues. CDR1 and CDR2 (germline): SEHNR, FQNEAQ (reference sequence). The trim removed 2 bases at V and 4 bases at J, leaving 11 bases unmatched. CDR3 loop: CASSLWDRVGYLETQYF. The CDR3 DNA is TGTGCCAGCAGCTTATGGGACAGGGTAGGGTACCTAGAGACCCAGTACTTC.

CDR3 bases: TGTGCCATCGCCGGGACAGGGTCTGAAAAACTGTTTTTT. Translating it yields CAIAGTGSEKLFF. The rearrangement links TRBV7-9 to TRBJ1-4; 9 bases are shared with TRBD1. This CDR3 has 13 amino acids. Trimming took 10 bases from V and 7 from J; bases not matched to a gene: 7. CDR1 SEHNR and CDR2 FQNEAQ come from the germline V gene (reference sequence).

The genes are TRBV7-2 and TRBJ1-2; no clear D. The CDR3 is 11 residues long. The V end lost 4 bases, the J end lost 2 bases, and 2 bases lay between the germline ends. CDR1 is SGHTA and CDR2 is FQGNSA in the germline V gene. The CDR3 DNA reads TGTGCCAGCAGCTCAAACTATGGCTACACCTTC. Its translation: CASSSNYGYTF.

The rearrangement uses TRBV30 and TRBJ2-7; D is ambiguous. V lost 0 bases and J 4 bases, leaving 10 bases between the germline ends. Germline V gives CDR1 GTSNPN, CDR2 SVGIG (reference sequence). This CDR3 is 13 amino acids long. CDR3: CAWSVGSSYEQYF. In DNA, the CDR3 is TGTGCCTGGAGTGTGGGCAGCTCGTACGAGCAGTACTTC.

This clone turned up a few times. This sequence joins TRBV30 and TRBJ2-3, with no clear D. The CDR3 spans 14 residues. Per germline, CDR1 GTSNPN and CDR2 SVGIG (reference sequence). Trimming stripped 2 bases from V and 0 bases from J, with 9 bases between. The CDR3 protein is CAWSPYVSTDTQYF. Here the CDR3 DNA reads TGTGCCTGGAGTCCGTATGTAAGCACAGATACGCAGTATTTT.

J is TRBJ1-2 and V is TRBV13; D is ambiguous. The CDR3 is 14 amino acids. The ends were cut back, 3 bases at V and 4 bases at J, with 12 bases in the middle. The germline CDR1 and CDR2 sequences are PRHDT and FYEKMQ (reference sequence). Here the CDR3 DNA reads TGTGCCAGCAGCTTCTCGGTGCTCCGCTATGGCTACACCTTC. Residues: CASSFSVLRYGYTF.

The CDR3 DNA reads TGTGCCAGCAGCGTAGGGAGCTGGGGCCCCTACGAGCAGTACTTC. Translation gives CASSVGSWGPYEQYF. The genes are TRBV9 and TRBJ2-7; tentative D call: TRBD1 (5 bases). Looked up from germline, CDR1 is SGDLS and CDR2 is YYNGEE. V was clipped by 0 bases and J by 2 bases, with 12 bases between them. CDR3 size: 15 residues.

This clone was seen only once. The chain couples TRBV7-9 to TRBJ1-4, with 8 bases matching TRBD1. Germline V lookup: CDR1 SEHNR, CDR2 FQNEAQ (reference sequence). J gave up 6 bases and V 5 bases, and 5 bases lay outside the gene matches. The CDR3 totals 14 residues. In DNA, the CDR3 is TGTGCCAGCAGCCCCCCGACAGGGGATGAAAAACTGTTTTTT. Translation: CASSPPTGDEKLFF.

The chain employs TRBV28 and TRBJ1-5, with D possibly matching TRBD1 (6 bases). Germline loops: CDR1 MDHEN, CDR2 SYDVKM. There are 14 residues in the CDR3. V dropped 1 base and J dropped 6 bases, with 10 bases sitting between them. CDR3: CASSLLLGAQPQHF. CDR3 bases: TGTGCCAGCAGTTTATTATTGGGGGCTCAGCCCCAGCATTTT.

V gene TRBV19 combines with J gene TRBJ1-3, with TRBD1 identical over 9 bases. The junction had 9 bases not matched to a gene; V was cut back by 6 bases and J by 6 bases. CDR1 and CDR2 (germline): LNHDA, SQIVND (reference sequence). The CDR3 sequence is 15 residues long. The chain's CDR3 is CASSRRGDRANTIYF. CDR3 DNA sequence: TGTGCCAGTAGCCGTCGAGGGGACAGGGCAAACACCATATATTTT. The full variable domain, its missing parts supplied by reference TRBV19 and TRBJ1-3, is DGGITQSPKYLFRKEGQNVTLSCEQNLNHDAMYWYRQDPGQGLRLIYYSQIVNDFQKGDIAEGYSVSREKKESFPLTVTSAQKNPTAFYLCASSRRGDRANTIYFGEGSWLTVV.

The chain combines TRBV15 with TRBJ1-3; the D is unclear. The V gene's germline CDR1 is LNHNV and CDR2 YYDKDF (reference sequence). V dropped 3 bases and J dropped 0 bases, with 15 bases sitting between them. This CDR3 comprises 17 residues. Written as DNA, the CDR3 is TGTGCCACCAGCAGGCTCCGGGAAGGGTCCTCTGGAAACACCATATATTTT. Its protein is CATSRLREGSSGNTIYF.

The chain recombines TRBV4-1 with TRBJ2-1; D is unclear. Trimming took 0 bases from V and 0 from J, leaving 9 bases between them. Germline V gene data show CDR1 as MGHRA and CDR2 as YSYEKL. The CDR3 runs 16 residues. This CDR3 is CASSQDFASSYNEQFF. CDR3 nucleotide sequence: TGCGCCAGCAGCCAAGATTTCGCTAGCTCCTACAATGAGCAGTTCTTC.

The chain carries TRBV30 and TRBJ1-1; the D is unclear. The V end lost 0 bases, the J end lost 1 base, and 6 bases lay between the germline ends. Germline lookup yields CDR1 GTSNPN and CDR2 SVGIG (reference sequence). This CDR3 has 13 amino acids. CDR3 in amino acids: CAWSVLGNTEAFF. The DNA of the CDR3 is TGTGCCTGGAGTGTACTCGGGAACACTGAAGCTTTCTTT.

The V call is TRBV6-1, the J call TRBJ1-4; TRBD1 aligns across 7 bases. The germline V gene encodes CDR1 MNHNS and CDR2 SASEGT. V lost 5 bases and J lost 7; bases outside the gene matches: 7. This CDR3 spans 14 amino acids. The CDR3 DNA is TGTGCCAGCAGTACACAGGGGTGGGGTGAAAAACTGTTTTTT. Its protein is CASSTQGWGEKLFF.

The chain couples TRBV30 to TRBJ1-1; D gene ambiguous. Germline V gene lookup returns CDR1 GTSNPN and CDR2 SVGIG (reference sequence). The CDR3 covers 15 residues. V was pared by 2 bases and J by 0 bases, with 13 bases between. DNA of the CDR3: TGTGCCTGGAGTTCCCAGGCGCTTATGAACACTGAAGCTTTCTTT. It specifies CAWSSQALMNTEAFF.

V is TRBV27 and J is TRBJ2-1; 13 bases agree with TRBD2. Germline assignment: CDR1 MNHEY and CDR2 SMNVEV (reference sequence). This CDR3 has 18 residues. Trimming removed 2 bases from V and 10 bases from J; junction bases left unmatched: 14. The CDR3 region is CASSLGVWTSGSKEEQFF. The DNA of the CDR3 is TGTGCCAGCAGTTTAGGGGTGTGGACTAGCGGGAGTAAGGAAGAGCAGTTCTTC.

This sequence joins TRBV7-9 and TRBJ1-4; D unresolved. This CDR3 region has 14 residues. V shed 4 bases and J shed 0 bases, with 6 bases lying between them. Germline CDR1 and CDR2: SEHNR and FQNEAQ (reference sequence). The CDR3 sequence: CASSSYATNEKLFF. For the CDR3, the DNA is TGTGCCAGCAGCTCTTATGCAACTAATGAAAAACTGTTTTTT.

V gene TRBV6-5 combines with J gene TRBJ2-7; D may be TRBD1 (5 bases). The CDR3 contains 15 residues. Germline V CDR1 and CDR2: MNHEY, SVGAGI. The V gene lost 2 bases and the J gene lost 0 bases, with 11 bases spanning the gap. The CDR3 bases are TGTGCCAGCAGTTACGGACGACAGCGCTCCTACGAGCAGTACTTC. Its translation is CASSYGRQRSYEQYF.

The CDR3 sequence: CASSTRTGARPQYF. The DNA of the CDR3 is TGTGCCAGCAGTACGCGGACAGGGGCCCGTCCCCAGTACTTC. The chain has TRBV6-5 and TRBJ2-5; TRBD1 matches at 9 bases. Germline V lookup: CDR1 MNHEY, CDR2 SVGAGI. J was trimmed by 9 bases and V by 5 bases; bases with no gene match: 10. This CDR3 has 14 amino acids.

The chain links TRBV19 to TRBJ2-2; 12 nucleotides align to TRBD2. This CDR3 has 17 residues. The germline CDR1 and CDR2 sequences are LNHDA and SQIVND (reference sequence). The ends lost 5 bases at V and 3 bases at J; junction bases unmatched: 7. The CDR3 loop is CASSVVRLAGDTGELFF. Here the CDR3 DNA reads TGTGCCAGTAGTGTTGTAAGACTAGCGGGAGACACCGGGGAGCTGTTTTTT.

The rearrangement uses TRBV7-2 and TRBJ1-3; D remains ambiguous. Germline V CDR1 and CDR2: SGHTA, FQGNSA. V gave up 1 base and J gave up 4 bases, with 11 bases separating them. This CDR3 contains 15 residues. The CDR3, as DNA: TGTGCCAGCAGCTTAGGCACGGGAACGGGAAACACCATATATTTT. Protein sequence: CASSLGTGTGNTIYF.

V and J are TRBV5-1 and TRBJ1-4, with TRBD1 matching 7 bases. Germline V gene data show CDR1 as SGHRS and CDR2 as YFSETQ. V was clipped by 7 bases and J by 4 bases; unmatched bases: 10. The CDR3 runs to 15 residues. CDR3: CASGISGTDNEKLFF. The CDR3, as DNA: TGCGCCAGCGGGATTTCCGGGACAGATAATGAAAAACTGTTTTTT.

The CDR3 nucleotides are TGTGCCAGCAGCCTGGGAAACCGGGAAACCCAGTACTTC. Protein: CASSLGNRETQYF. V gene TRBV7-3 combines with J gene TRBJ2-5; weak D call: TRBD2 (5 bases). Germline V gene sequence: CDR1 SGHTA, CDR2 FQGTGA. This CDR3 is built from 13 residues. Deletions cut 5 bases from V and 8 bases from J, with 15 bases between.

The chain links TRBV27 to TRBJ1-2; D may be TRBD1 (5 bases). Trimming left V 6 bases short and J 2 bases short, with 13 bases between. CDR1 MNHEY and CDR2 SMNVEV come from the germline V gene (reference sequence). CDR3 length equals 14 residues. CDR3 loop: CASRGRGNNYGYTF. Here the CDR3 DNA reads TGTGCCAGCAGAGGGCGGGGGAACAACTATGGCTACACCTTC.

The CDR3 region has the DNA TGCGCCAGCAGCCAAGGACACTTCCTTAACTACGAGCAGTACTTC. It encodes CASSQGHFLNYEQYF. V usage is TRBV4-1 and J usage is TRBJ2-7, with D unclear. From germline, CDR1 is MGHRA and CDR2 YSYEKL. The CDR3 runs 15 residues. Trimming removed 1 base from V and 3 bases from J, with 13 bases in between.

This chain links TRBV5-4 with TRBJ2-3; D unclear. Trimming left V 4 bases short and J 2 bases short, with 11 bases between. Germline V gene data show CDR1 as SGHNT and CDR2 as YYREEE (reference sequence). The CDR3 consists of 14 residues. This CDR3 reads CASSPSSYTDTQYF. CDR3 DNA sequence: TGTGCCAGCAGCCCATCAAGCTACACAGATACGCAGTATTTT.

The V and J genes are TRBV4-1 and TRBJ1-2, with D maybe TRBD1 (5 bases). Germline V CDR1 and CDR2: MGHRA, YSYEKL. CDR3 length equals 14 residues. Trimming removed 2 bases from V and 6 bases from J, with 13 bases in between. The CDR3 reads CASSQPDRHNGYTF. The CDR3 nucleotides are TGCGCCAGCAGCCAACCCGACAGACATAATGGCTACACCTTC.